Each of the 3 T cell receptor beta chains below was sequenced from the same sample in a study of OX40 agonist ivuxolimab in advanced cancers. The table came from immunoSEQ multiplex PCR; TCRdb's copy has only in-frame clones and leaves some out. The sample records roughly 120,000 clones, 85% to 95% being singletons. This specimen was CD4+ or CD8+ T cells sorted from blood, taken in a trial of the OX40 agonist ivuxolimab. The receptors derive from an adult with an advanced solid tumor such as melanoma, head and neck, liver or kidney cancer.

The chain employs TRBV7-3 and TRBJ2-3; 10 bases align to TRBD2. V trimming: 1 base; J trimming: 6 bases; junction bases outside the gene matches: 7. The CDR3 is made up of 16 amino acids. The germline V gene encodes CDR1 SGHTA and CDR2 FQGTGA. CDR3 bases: TGTGCCAGCAGCTTAAGCCCTAGCGGGGGCGGGGATACGCAGTATTTT. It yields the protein CASSLSPSGGGDTQYF.

This CDR3 reads CAISESGDKRYGYTF. DNA for the CDR3: TGTGCCATCAGTGAGTCGGGGGACAAGCGGTATGGCTACACCTTC. The chain is built from TRBV10-3 and TRBJ1-2; maybe TRBD1 (6 bases). The CDR3 totals 15 residues. Germline assignment: CDR1 ENHRY and CDR2 SYGVKD. V dropped 0 bases and J dropped 5 bases, with 13 bases sitting between them.

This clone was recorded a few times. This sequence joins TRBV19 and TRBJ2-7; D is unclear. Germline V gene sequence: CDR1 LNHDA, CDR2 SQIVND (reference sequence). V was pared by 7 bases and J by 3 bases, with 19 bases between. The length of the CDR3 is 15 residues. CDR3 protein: CASTFQKALLYEQYF. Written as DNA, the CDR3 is TGTGCCAGTACCTTTCAAAAGGCCCTCCTCTACGAGCAGTACTTC.